This is a list of T cell receptor beta chains from one sample in a study of CD8 T cells in Susac syndrome. TCRdb called the immunoSEQ multiplex PCR reads again in MiXCR, with one record for every CDR3 protein. The sample contains approximately 160,000 distinct CDR3 sequences, approximately 93% of which appear only once. The sequenced material came from CD4+ T cells from PBMCs. These receptor sequences come from a human donor with multiple sclerosis. Both conserved end residues are part of each CDR3. The D gene is left open where the match is weak. Some rows mark clone size as missing; the rest say once, few, many or name a class of expanded clone.

j_call d_call v_call cdr3_length clone_size cdr3_nt cdr3_aa
TRBJ1-2 - TRBV5-6 14 - TGTGCCAGCAGCTTGCTCTCACGGGGCCATGGCTACACCTTC CASSLLSRGHGYTF
TRBJ2-6 - TRBV29-1 14 - TGCAGCGTTGATGAGCACTCTGGGGCCAACGTCCTGACTTTC CSVDEHSGANVLTF
TRBJ1-5 - TRBV18 14 - TGTGCCAGCTCACCGGAGACAGGCGGGCAGCCCCAGCATTTT CASSPETGGQPQHF
TRBJ1-1 - TRBV7-9 13 once TGTGCCAGCAGCTTAATAGAAAGCACTGAAGCTTTCTTT CASSLIESTEAFF
TRBJ2-1 TRBD2 TRBV5-1 15 - TGCGCCAGCAGCTGGGGGACTAGCGGGATGAATGAGCAGTTCTTC CASSWGTSGMNEQFF
TRBJ2-2 - TRBV20-1 12 - TGCAGTGCTAACACGAACACCGGGGAGCTGTTTTTT CSANTNTGELFF
TRBJ1-1 - TRBV7-8 15 - TGTGCCAGCAGCTTAGTTTGGGGGCGGGTCACTGAAGCTTTCTTT CASSLVWGRVTEAFF
TRBJ1-1 TRBD1 TRBV5-4 14 - TGTGCCAGCAGCTGGGACAGGGGGGTGACTGAAGCTTTCTTT CASSWDRGVTEAFF
TRBJ1-5 TRBD1 TRBV6-2/TRBV6-3 14 - TGTGCCAGCAGCCACGGGACAGGGTATCAGCCCCAGCATTTT CASSHGTGYQPQHF
TRBJ1-1 - TRBV25-1 15 - TGTGCCAGCAGTTCTTTGGTCCTTCCTGGCACTGAAGCTTTCTTT CASSSLVLPGTEAFF
TRBJ1-5 TRBD1 TRBV27 13 - TGTGCCAGTAAGACAGGGGATGATCAGCCCCAGCATTTT CASKTGDDQPQHF
TRBJ1-5 TRBD1 TRBV2 13 - TGTGCCAGCAGGGCCACAGGGGTTCAGCCCCAGCATTTT CASRATGVQPQHF
TRBJ2-1 TRBD2 TRBV30 15 - TGTGCCTGGGGACTAGCGGGAATCTCCTACAATGAGCAGTTCTTC CAWGLAGISYNEQFF
TRBJ2-3 - TRBV29-1 15 once TGCAGCGTTGTGGGGGGAACTCCGAACCCAGATACGCAGTATTTT CSVVGGTPNPDTQYF
TRBJ1-1 - TRBV30 11 - TGTGCCTGGCAATCAAACACTGAAGCTTTCTTT CAWQSNTEAFF
TRBJ2-2 - TRBV15 15 - TGTGCCACCAGCAGAGAGGGGGCGGGAGCCGGGGAGCTGTTTTTT CATSREGAGAGELFF
TRBJ2-7 - TRBV4-1 16 - TGCGCCAGCAGCTACCTAGACCGGGACTTGTTCAACGAGCAGTACTTC CASSYLDRDLFNEQYF
TRBJ2-3 - TRBV6-2/TRBV6-3 16 - TGTGCCAGCAGCCCCTCCTATGGTGGGAGTTCAGATACGCAGTATTTT CASSPSYGGSSDTQYF
TRBJ1-2 - TRBV6-6 15 once TGTGCCAGCAGCCCCGACCAGGCGGTCGACTATGGCTACACCTTC CASSPDQAVDYGYTF
TRBJ2-5 - TRBV5-1 15 once TGCGCCAGCAGCAATGACAGTCCGAGTCAAGAGACCCAGTACTTC CASSNDSPSQETQYF
TRBJ2-6 - TRBV3-1 15 once TGTGCCAGTTCACTAGCCCCGAAGGGGGCCAACGTCCTGACTTTC CASSLAPKGANVLTF
TRBJ1-1 - TRBV5-1 14 - TGCGCCAGCAGCTTGGTGGAATCGAACACTGAAGCTTTCTTT CASSLVESNTEAFF
TRBJ1-5 - TRBV6-2/TRBV6-3 13 - TGTGCCAGCACACGGGAGGGTTACCAGCCCCAGCATTTT CASTREGYQPQHF
TRBJ1-5 - TRBV27 14 once TGTGCCAGCAGTCGGACCCTATCCCGACAGCCCCAGCATTTT CASSRTLSRQPQHF
TRBJ1-2 - TRBV29-1 13 - TGCAGCGCCGTGGCGGGGGGGGACAATGGCTACACCTTC CSAVAGGDNGYTF
TRBJ2-7 - TRBV6-1 14 once TGTGCCAGCATCAACTCGGGTGGGAGATACGAGCAGTACTTC CASINSGGRYEQYF
TRBJ2-2 - TRBV5-4 16 - TGTGCCAGCAGCTTGGATTGGTTGGCGAACACCGGGGAGCTGTTTTTT CASSLDWLANTGELFF
TRBJ2-7 - TRBV6-5 12 few TGTGCCAGCAGTTCCGACAACTACGAGCAGTACTTC CASSSDNYEQYF
TRBJ1-3 TRBD1 TRBV30 15 - TGTGCCTGGAGCGGAGACAGGGGGTATGGAAACACCATATATTTT CAWSGDRGYGNTIYF
TRBJ2-1 TRBD2 TRBV5-8 18 - TGTGCCAGCAGCTTGTTTCGGGGGGGCGGACTTCTCGTGAGTGAGCAGTTCTTC CASSLFRGGGLLVSEQFF
TRBJ1-3 - TRBV13 12 once TGTGCCAGCAGCCCACTGGGAAACACCATATATTTT CASSPLGNTIYF
TRBJ2-1 - TRBV20-1 14 - TGCAGTGCTAGTCGGGCGGAGTTCTACAATGAGCAGTTCTTC CSASRAEFYNEQFF
TRBJ2-1 - TRBV7-2 12 - TGTGCCAGCGCCTGGGGTGGTAATGAGCAGTTCTTC CASAWGGNEQFF
TRBJ2-5 - TRBV5-4 14 - TGTGCCAGCAGCTCGTCGGGGGCGCGGGAGACCCAGTACTTC CASSSSGARETQYF
TRBJ1-1 - TRBV5-1 12 - TGCGCCAGCAGCTTCGGAACCGGTGAAGCTTTCTTT CASSFGTGEAFF
TRBJ2-7 TRBD1 TRBV20-1 15 - TGCAGTGCTAGAGATGAGGGACAGGGTGACAACGAGCAGTACTTC CSARDEGQGDNEQYF
TRBJ2-7 - TRBV6-2/TRBV6-3 12 - TGTGCCAGCAGTCCCGACTTCTACGAGCAGTACTTC CASSPDFYEQYF
TRBJ1-1 - TRBV2 12 - TGTGCCAGCGGGGGAGGTTTCACTGAAGCTTTCTTT CASGGGFTEAFF
TRBJ2-7 TRBD2 TRBV7-6 16 - TGTGCCAGCAGCCGCTATCTAGCGGGAGAATCCTACGAGCAGTACTTC CASSRYLAGESYEQYF
TRBJ1-5 - TRBV5-6 14 - TGTGCCAGCAGCTTGGAGGGTCAGCCCGGGCCCCAGCATTTT CASSLEGQPGPQHF
TRBJ2-1 - TRBV2 11 - TGTGCCAGCCACGGTTACAATGAGCAGTTCTTC CASHGYNEQFF
TRBJ1-2 - TRBV30 13 once TGTGCCTGGAGTGAAGGGAACCCCTATGGCTACACCTTC CAWSEGNPYGYTF
TRBJ1-1 - TRBV6-6 15 - TGTGCCAGCACCCTACTGGGGCAGGGCGACACTGAAGCTTTCTTT CASTLLGQGDTEAFF
TRBJ2-7 - TRBV7-9 15 - TGTGCCAGCAGCCCCCAAGGGACTCCCGATAACGAGCAGTACTTC CASSPQGTPDNEQYF
TRBJ2-2 - TRBV3-1 14 once TGTGCCAGCAGCCAAGATCTTGGGTCCGGGGAGCTGTTTTTT CASSQDLGSGELFF
TRBJ2-1 TRBD1 TRBV29-1 15 - TGCAGCGTTACCCAGGGGGCGAGCTCCTACAATGAGCAGTTCTTC CSVTQGASSYNEQFF
TRBJ2-5 - TRBV7-2 14 - TGTGCCAGCAGCTTCGTATTTGGAGAAGAGACCCAGTACTTC CASSFVFGEETQYF
TRBJ2-5 TRBD2 TRBV19 16 - TGTGCCAGTAGTAGCCCACTAGCGGGGGTTAAAGAGACCCAGTACTTC CASSSPLAGVKETQYF
TRBJ1-5 - TRBV7-9 15 - TGTGCCAGCAGCTTAGCAGTAGCGGGGGGTCAGCCCCAGCATTTT CASSLAVAGGQPQHF
TRBJ2-1 - TRBV12-3/TRBV12-4 14 - TGTGCCATCCACCCCGGGGGCCTCTACAATGAGCAGTTCTTC CAIHPGGLYNEQFF
TRBJ1-2 TRBD1 TRBV10-3 15 - TGTGCCATCAGTGAGTCAGACAGGGTTTATTATGGCTACACCTTC CAISESDRVYYGYTF
TRBJ1-4 - TRBV29-1 12 - TGCAGCGTTGAAGATCCCGGCGAAAAACTGTTTTTT CSVEDPGEKLFF